This T cell receptor (beta chain) is from a study of blood T cell repertoires in COVID-19. The overall study: Sources were T cells, B-cell-depleted T cells, or PBMCs; the material itself was cDNA or gDNA.

Seattle patient enrollment occurred during active infection, with longitudinal follow-up thereafter. CDR3 length equals 13 residues. Germline V gene lookup returns CDR1 LGHDT and CDR2 YNNKEL (reference sequence). The V gene lost 0 bases and the J gene lost 6 bases, with 8 bases spanning the gap. TCRdb's copy holds only in-frame clones and misses some; the assay was immunoSEQ multiplex PCR. The data show fewer than 200,000 clones, around 82% seen once. This chain connects TRBV3-1 (or the pseudogene TRBV3-2) to TRBJ2-5; D call uncertain. The clonotype was recovered from a woman in her 40s with COVID-19, enrolled during active disease. Sequencing input: peripheral blood. Here the CDR3 reads CASSQDSHKTQYF. In nucleotides, the CDR3 is TGTGCCAGCAGCCAAGATTCCCACAAGACCCAGTACTTC.